Each of the 17 T cell receptor beta chains below was sequenced from the same sample in a study of T-cell memory formation after mild COVID-19. TCRdb re-analysed the 5' RACE reads in MiXCR, keeping a single row per CDR3 protein. The profile shows about 500,000 distinct CDR3 sequences, 20% of them singletons. Sequencing was done on a sample of PBMCs or a T cell subset sorted from them (not recorded which). The receptors originated from an adult woman who had mild COVID-19 (a few samples of this study predate the infection). Cell type and time point are not known.

The V gene is TRBV6-5, the J gene TRBJ2-1; 10 nucleotides align to TRBD2. The CDR3 covers 16 residues. V lost 0 bases and J lost 4; bases outside the gene matches: 3. Germline-derived CDR1 and CDR2 are MNHEY and SVGAGI. DNA of the CDR3: TGTGCCAGCAGTTACTCGAGGACTAGCGGATACAATGAGCAGTTCTTC. Amino acids: CASSYSRTSGYNEQFF.

The sample holds many counts of this clonotype. This sequence joins TRBV5-1 and TRBJ2-7, with 7 bases aligning to TRBD1. CDR3 length: 14 amino acids. The trim removed 0 bases at V and 5 bases at J, leaving 5 bases unmatched. Germline-derived CDR1 and CDR2 are SGHRS and YFSETQ. CDR3 DNA: TGCGCCAGCAGCTTGGGTGACAGGGTGGACGAGCAGTACTTC. Amino acid sequence: CASSLGDRVDEQYF.

The chain carries TRBV4-2 and TRBJ1-1; TRBD1 matches at 8 bases. The germline V gene encodes CDR1 LGHNA and CDR2 YNFKEQ. This CDR3 is 21 amino acids long. With V trimmed by 3 bases and J by 1 base, 22 bases remained unmatched. For the CDR3, the DNA is TGTGCCAGCAGCCACTTGACAGGTAGGACAGGGAATTTGTGGAAGAACACTGAAGCTTTCTTT. As protein: CASSHLTGRTGNLWKNTEAFF.

The genes are TRBV12-3 or TRBV12-4 and TRBJ2-3; D unresolved. Trimming left V 2 bases short and J 6 bases short, with 12 bases between. The CDR3 covers 14 residues. The CDR3 sequence is CASSLWASEDTQYF. The CDR3 DNA is TGTGCCAGCAGTTTATGGGCCTCCGAGGATACGCAGTATTTT.

This clonotype has more than one count but fewer than ten. J is TRBJ2-7 and V is TRBV7-9; D unclear. The ends were cut back, 7 bases at V and 5 bases at J, with 12 bases in the middle. This CDR3 is built from 12 residues. CDR1 is SEHNR and CDR2 is FQNEAQ in the germline V gene (reference sequence). DNA of the CDR3: TGTGCCAGCAACCTCCGAGGCGACGAGCAGTACTTC. Translated: CASNLRGDEQYF.

The V gene is TRBV10-3, the J gene TRBJ2-7; D call uncertain. Trimming cost V 3 bases and J 3 bases, with 12 bases left between them. This CDR3 is built from 14 residues. Per the germline V gene, CDR1 is ENHRY and CDR2 is SYGVKD. CDR3 sequence (DNA): TGTGCCATCAGTGACCTGGCAGGCAGCTACGAGCAGTACTTC. Translating it yields CAISDLAGSYEQYF.

This clonotype was recorded many times. This chain uses TRBV12-3 or TRBV12-4 with TRBJ2-7; the match to TRBD2 covers 11 bases. CDR3 length: 14 amino acids. Trimming took 5 bases from V and 3 from J; bases not matched to a gene: 3. CDR3 coding DNA: TGTGCCAGCAGTCGACTAGCGGGATACTACGAGCAGTACTTC. It encodes CASSRLAGYYEQYF.

V gene TRBV7-8 combines with J gene TRBJ1-1; 7 nucleotides line up with TRBD1. V lost 3 bases and J lost 3; bases outside the gene matches: 13. Looked up from germline, CDR1 is SGHVS and CDR2 is FQNEAQ. This CDR3 is built from 17 residues. CDR3 DNA sequence: TGTGCCAGCAGCTTCTCATCGGCGACAGGGAAGGACACTGAAGCTTTCTTT. This encodes CASSFSSATGKDTEAFF.

This chain uses TRBV6-5 with TRBJ2-3; no clear D. Per the germline V gene, CDR1 is MNHEY and CDR2 is SVGAGI. With 7 bases removed from V and 1 base from J, the gap between germline ends came to 9 bases. The CDR3 has 13 amino acids. The CDR3 region has the DNA TGTGCCAGCACGTACCAGGGCACAGATACGCAGTATTTT. It translates to CASTYQGTDTQYF.

The chain joins TRBV5-1 to TRBJ2-1, with 10 bases aligning to TRBD2. This CDR3 has 15 residues. Germline V gene data show CDR1 as SGHRS and CDR2 as YFSETQ. V shed 3 bases, J shed 4 bases, and the junction held 4 bases outside the gene matches. CDR3 amino acids: CASSSVAGGYNEQFF. CDR3 DNA sequence: TGCGCCAGCAGCTCCGTAGCGGGGGGTTACAATGAGCAGTTCTTC. The full variable domain, rest sourced from reference TRBV5-1 and TRBJ2-1, is KAGVTQTPRYLIKTRGQQVTLSCSPISGHRSVSWYQQTPGQGLQFLFEYFSETQRNKGNFPGRFSGRQFSNSRSEMNVSTLELGDSALYLCASSSVAGGYNEQFFGPGTRLTVL.

The rearrangement joins TRBV28 to TRBJ1-1; D is undetermined. The germline gives CDR1 MDHEN, CDR2 SYDVKM. V was cut by 7 bases and J by 8 bases, with 11 bases left in between. CDR3 length equals 11 residues. The CDR3 bases are TGTGCCAGCAAACCGGGTGGAGAAGCTTTCTTT. Its protein product is CASKPGGEAFF. The complete variable domain, with remaining parts taken from reference TRBV28 and TRBJ1-1, reads DVKVTQSSRYLVKRTGEKVFLECVQDMDHENMFWYRQDPGLGLRLIYFSYDVKMKEKGDIPEGYSVSREKKERFSLILESASTNQTSMYLCASKPGGEAFFGQGTRLTVV.

The chain couples TRBV5-1 to TRBJ2-2; TRBD2 aligns across 8 bases. The germline CDR1 and CDR2 sequences are SGHRS and YFSETQ. V gave up 2 bases and J gave up 5 bases; unmatched junction bases: 5. This CDR3 is 15 amino acids long. CDR3 nucleotide sequence: TGCGCCAGCAGCTTAGCGGGAGTGCAAACCGGGGAGCTGTTTTTT. Translating it yields CASSLAGVQTGELFF.

This clonotype was seen only once. V usage is TRBV12-3 or TRBV12-4 and J usage is TRBJ2-2, with 9 bases fitting TRBD1. V lost 11 bases to trimming and J lost 4 bases; unmatched junction nucleotides: 8. The CDR3 is 14 amino acids. CDR3 sequence: CAGRTGGSTGELFF. In DNA, the CDR3 is TGTGCCGGAAGAACAGGGGGCAGCACCGGGGAGCTGTTTTTT.

This clonotype was seen more than once but under ten times. The chain combines TRBV29-1 with TRBJ1-1, with D perhaps TRBD1 (5 bases). CDR3 length: 14 residues. Germline CDR1 and CDR2: SQVTM and ANQGSEA. The germline V and J ends were trimmed by 8 bases and 4 bases, with 20 bases remaining between them. The CDR3 bases are TGCAGCCTAACAGTGGGGACCCTGCCCACTGAAGCTTTCTTT. It codes for CSLTVGTLPTEAFF.

V is TRBV5-5 and J is TRBJ2-2; D gene ambiguous. The CDR3 loop spans 14 amino acids. Deletions cut 0 bases from V and 7 bases from J, with 10 bases between. Per germline, CDR1 SGHKS and CDR2 YYEKEE (reference sequence). The CDR3 protein is CASSLVRSGGELFF. CDR3 DNA sequence: TGTGCCAGCAGCTTGGTCAGATCAGGCGGGGAGCTGTTTTTT. Full variable domain (rest looked up from reference TRBV5-5 and TRBJ2-2): DAGVTQSPTHLIKTRGQQVTLRCSPISGHKSVSWYQQVLGQGPQFIFQYYEKEERGRGNFPDRFSARQFPNYSSELNVNALLLGDSALYLCASSLVRSGGELFFGEGSRLTVL.

The chain is built from TRBV27 and TRBJ2-7; 8 bases are shared with TRBD2. CDR3 length: 14 residues. CDR1 is MNHEY, CDR2 SMNVEV, per germline (reference sequence). The V segment lost 6 bases and the J segment 7 bases; nucleotides outside the gene matches: 11. CDR3 protein: CASRTGTRLWEQYF. The CDR3 DNA follows: TGTGCCAGCAGGACCGGGACTAGACTGTGGGAGCAGTACTTC.

This sequence joins TRBV5-1 and TRBJ1-2; 8 nucleotides agree with TRBD1. V dropped 0 bases and J dropped 4; count of bases not matched to a gene: 2. Germline assignment: CDR1 SGHRS and CDR2 YFSETQ. The CDR3 sequence is 14 residues long. This CDR3 is CASSLGQGSYGYTF. CDR3 nucleotide sequence: TGCGCCAGCAGCTTGGGACAGGGGAGCTATGGCTACACCTTC. Based on the CDR3 plus reference TRBV5-1 and TRBJ1-2, the full variable domain is KAGVTQTPRYLIKTRGQQVTLSCSPISGHRSVSWYQQTPGQGLQFLFEYFSETQRNKGNFPGRFSGRQFSNSRSEMNVSTLELGDSALYLCASSLGQGSYGYTFGSGTRLTVV.